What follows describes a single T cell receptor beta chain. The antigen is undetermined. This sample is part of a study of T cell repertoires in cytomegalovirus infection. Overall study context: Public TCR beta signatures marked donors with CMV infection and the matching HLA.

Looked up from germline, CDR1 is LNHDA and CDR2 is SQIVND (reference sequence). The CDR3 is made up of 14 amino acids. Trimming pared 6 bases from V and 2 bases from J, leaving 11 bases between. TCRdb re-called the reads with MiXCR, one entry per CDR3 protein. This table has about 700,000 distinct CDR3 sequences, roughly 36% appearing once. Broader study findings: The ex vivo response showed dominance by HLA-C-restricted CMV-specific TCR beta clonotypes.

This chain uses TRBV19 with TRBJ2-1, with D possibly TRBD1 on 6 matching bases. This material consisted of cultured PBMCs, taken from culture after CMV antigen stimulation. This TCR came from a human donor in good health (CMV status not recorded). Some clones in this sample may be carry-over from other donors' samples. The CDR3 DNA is TGTGCCAGTAGGGGACAACTAACCTACAATGAGCAGTTCTTC. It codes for CASRGQLTYNEQFF.